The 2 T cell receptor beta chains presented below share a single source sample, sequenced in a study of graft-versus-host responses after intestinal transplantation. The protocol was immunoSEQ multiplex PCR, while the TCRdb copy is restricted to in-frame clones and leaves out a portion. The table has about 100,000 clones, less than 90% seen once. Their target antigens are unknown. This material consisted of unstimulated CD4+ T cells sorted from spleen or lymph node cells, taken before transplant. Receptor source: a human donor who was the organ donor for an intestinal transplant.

CDR3 sequence: CASSFPAAGGVFTGANVLTF. The DNA of the CDR3 is TGTGCCAGCAGTTTCCCCGCGGCAGGGGGAGTTTTTACTGGGGCCAACGTCCTGACTTTC. The chain is built from TRBV28 and TRBJ2-6, with 7 positions matching TRBD1. Germline-derived CDR1 and CDR2 are MDHEN and SYDVKM. The CDR3 sequence is 20 residues long. Trimming removed 3 bases from V and 2 bases from J; junction bases left unmatched: 16. Combining the CDR3 with reference TRBV28 and TRBJ2-6 gives the whole variable domain DVKVTQSSRYLVKRTGEKVFLECVQDMDHENMFWYRQDPGLGLRLIYFSYDVKMKEKGDIPEGYSVSREKKERFSLILESASTNQTSMYLCASSFPAAGGVFTGANVLTFGAGSRLTVL.

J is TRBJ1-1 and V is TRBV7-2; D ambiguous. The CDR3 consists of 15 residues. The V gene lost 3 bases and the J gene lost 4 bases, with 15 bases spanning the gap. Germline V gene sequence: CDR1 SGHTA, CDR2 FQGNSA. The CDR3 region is CASSFSLGVGTEAFF. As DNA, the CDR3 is TGTGCCAGCAGCTTCTCACTTGGGGTGGGCACTGAAGCTTTCTTT.